The 10 T cell receptor beta chains below come from one sample, sequenced in a study of molecular identifiers for immune sequencing clone quantification. TCRdb re-derived calls from the PCR reads in MiXCR, one entry per CDR3 protein. The sample has about 630,000 distinct CDR3 sequences, 25% seen once; the top ten hold 0.6% to 0.9%. The sequencing sample was made of naive CD8+ T cells from blood, with Jurkat cell RNA spiked in. Stated subset: FACS-sorted CD8+CD4-CCR7+CD45RA+ naive T cells. The origin of the receptors is a human donor in good health. Some libraries in this study had Jurkat cell RNA spiked in.

This clonotype appeared a single time. V usage is TRBV20-1 and J usage is TRBJ1-1, with 9 bases lining up with TRBD1. Trimming removed 1 base from V and 0 bases from J; junction bases left unmatched: 9. This CDR3 spans 17 amino acids. The germline V gene encodes CDR1 DFQATT and CDR2 SNEGSKA (reference sequence). CDR3 loop: CSARARRTGAVNTEAFF. For the CDR3, the DNA is TGCAGTGCTAGAGCCCGCCGGACAGGGGCGGTGAACACTGAAGCTTTCTTT.

In regard to this clonotype: This clone may be a read error of a much larger clone one base away. V gene TRBV29-1 combines with J gene TRBJ2-7; TRBD1 is a possible D gene (6 bases). V shed 4 bases and J shed 3 bases, with 13 bases lying between them. The germline V gene has CDR1 SQVTM and CDR2 ANQGSEA. The CDR3 contains 13 residues. The CDR3 DNA reads TGCAGCGTTGGAGAGGGGGAGTACTACGAGCAGTACTTC. Protein product: CSVGEGEYYEQYF.

In its sample, this clonotype was seen many times. The chain combines TRBV20-1 with TRBJ1-1; weak D call: TRBD1 (6 bases). This CDR3 is 15 amino acids long. Germline loops: CDR1 DFQATT, CDR2 SNEGSKA (reference sequence). The V and J ends lost 6 bases and 4 bases respectively, with 21 bases between them. The CDR3 reads CSALNTGAGATEAFF. DNA of the CDR3: TGCAGTGCCCTCAACACGGGGGCAGGGGCCACTGAAGCTTTCTTT.

V usage is TRBV30 and J usage is TRBJ1-1; 8 bases align to TRBD1. Germline V CDR1 and CDR2: GTSNPN, SVGIG (reference sequence). This CDR3 comprises 15 residues. With 0 bases clipped from V and 4 bases from J, the junction kept 7 bases outside the gene matches. In nucleotides, the CDR3 is TGTGCCTGGAGTGTACAGGGGGTCGGACTCACTGAAGCTTTCTTT. Translating gives CAWSVQGVGLTEAFF.

The gene calls are TRBV7-9 and TRBJ1-3; D is perhaps TRBD1 (5 bases). In germline, CDR1 is SEHNR, CDR2 FQNEAQ (reference sequence). The length of the CDR3 is 13 residues. Trimming removed 9 bases at V and 5 bases at J, with 14 bases between. Written as DNA, the CDR3 is TGTGCCAGGGGACCGATTCTGCGAAACACCATATATTTT. It codes for CARGPILRNTIYF.

In its sample, this clonotype was seen many times. This chain links TRBV29-1 with TRBJ2-1; TRBD2 matches 8 bases. CDR1 is SQVTM, CDR2 ANQGSEA, per germline. V lost 7 bases and J lost 1; bases outside the gene matches: 3. The CDR3 is made up of 13 amino acids. CDR3 nucleotide sequence: TGCAGCGCGGGGGGGCTGTCCTACAATGAGCAGTTCTTC. Translated: CSAGGLSYNEQFF.

This chain uses TRBV27 with TRBJ1-5; weak D call: TRBD1 (6 bases). Germline CDR1 is MNHEY and CDR2 is SMNVEV (reference sequence). V gave up 7 bases and J gave up 2 bases, with 18 bases separating them. There are 16 residues in the CDR3. The CDR3 loop reads CASKGQGEGGNQPQHF. CDR3 bases: TGTGCCAGCAAGGGACAAGGGGAGGGCGGCAATCAGCCCCAGCATTTT.

The gene calls are TRBV4-1 and TRBJ1-6, with 12 positions matching TRBD1. The germline V gene has CDR1 MGHRA and CDR2 YSYEKL. V lost 1 base, J lost 12 bases, and 19 bases stayed unmatched. The CDR3 is 20 amino acids. In DNA, the CDR3 is TGCGCCAGCAGCCAAGTGATACGCGGGACAGGGGGCTTTCGTCGTGAACCCCTCCACTTT. Amino acid sequence: CASSQVIRGTGGFRREPLHF.

This clonotype appeared once. This may be a read error: a much more frequent sequence differs by one nucleotide. This sequence joins TRBV5-1 and TRBJ2-7; 10 bases fit TRBD2. The CDR3 has 14 amino acids. Per the germline V gene, CDR1 is SGHRS and CDR2 is YFSETQ. In DNA form, the CDR3 reads TGCACCAGCAGCTACCTAGCGGGAGTGGAGGAGCAGTACTTC. Encoded protein: CTSSYLAGVEEQYF.

Many counts were recorded for this clonotype. This chain joins TRBV15 and TRBJ1-3; D is unclear. Germline assignment: CDR1 LNHNV and CDR2 YYDKDF (reference sequence). Trimming removed 1 base at V and 0 bases at J, with 13 bases between. This CDR3 contains 17 residues. CDR3 sequence (DNA): TGTGCCACCAGCAGAGTTCCGGCAGCAAACTCTGGAAACACCATATATTTT. Its protein product is CATSRVPAANSGNTIYF.